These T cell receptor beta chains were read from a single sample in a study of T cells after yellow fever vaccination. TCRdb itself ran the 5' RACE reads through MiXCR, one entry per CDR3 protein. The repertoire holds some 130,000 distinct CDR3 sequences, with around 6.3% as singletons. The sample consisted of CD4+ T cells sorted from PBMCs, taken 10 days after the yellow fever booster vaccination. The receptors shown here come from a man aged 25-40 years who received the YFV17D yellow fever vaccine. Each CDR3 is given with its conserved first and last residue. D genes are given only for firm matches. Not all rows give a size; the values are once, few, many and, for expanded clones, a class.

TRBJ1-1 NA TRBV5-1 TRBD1 CASSYGRGGNTEAFF TGCGCCAGCAGCTATGGCAGGGGGGGGAACACTGAAGCTTTCTTT
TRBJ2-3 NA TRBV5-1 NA CASSPGEPDTQYF TGCGCCAGCAGCCCAGGGGAACCGGATACGCAGTATTTT
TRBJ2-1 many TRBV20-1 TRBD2 CSAKKPGLAYNEQFF TGCAGTGCTAAGAAACCGGGACTAGCATACAATGAGCAGTTCTTC
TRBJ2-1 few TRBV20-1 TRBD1 CSARSGGREQFF TGCAGTGCTAGATCAGGGGGACGAGAGCAGTTCTTC
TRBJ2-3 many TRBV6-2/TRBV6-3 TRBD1 CASTFGQGRDTQYF TGTGCCAGCACCTTTGGACAGGGAAGGGATACGCAGTATTTT
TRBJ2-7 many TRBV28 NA CASSDGDLADYEQYF TGTGCCAGCAGCGACGGGGACCTGGCGGACTACGAGCAGTACTTC
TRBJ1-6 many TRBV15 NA CATSRDGFYNSPLHF TGTGCCACCAGCAGAGATGGGTTCTATAATTCACCCCTCCACTTT
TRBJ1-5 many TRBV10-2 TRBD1 CASRGTGEAPQHF TGCGCCAGCAGGGGGACAGGGGAGGCGCCCCAGCATTTT
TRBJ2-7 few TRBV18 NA CASSPLGDPYDYEQYF TGTGCCAGCTCACCACTGGGGGACCCGTATGATTACGAGCAGTACTTC
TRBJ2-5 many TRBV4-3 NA CASSQDRLTSRQETQYF TGCGCCAGCAGCCAAGATCGTCTTACTAGCAGGCAAGAGACCCAGTACTTC
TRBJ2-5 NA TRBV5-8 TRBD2 CASSHPSSGRAQETQYF TGTGCCAGCAGCCACCCCTCTAGCGGGAGGGCCCAAGAGACCCAGTACTTC
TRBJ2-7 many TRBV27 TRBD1 CASSAYRDRPYEQYF TGTGCCAGCAGTGCATACCGGGACAGACCTTACGAGCAGTACTTC
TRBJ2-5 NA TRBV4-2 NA CASSPGLGLVQETQYF TGTGCCAGCAGCCCAGGCCTTGGTCTAGTTCAAGAGACCCAGTACTTC
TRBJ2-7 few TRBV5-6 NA CASSFDLTYEQYF TGTGCCAGCAGCTTCGACTTAACCTACGAGCAGTACTTC
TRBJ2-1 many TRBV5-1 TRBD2 CASSSLAGTYNEQFF TGCGCCAGCAGCTCTCTAGCGGGGACCTACAATGAGCAGTTCTTC
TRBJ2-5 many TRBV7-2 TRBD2 CASTLEAGGQETQYF TGTGCCAGCACCCTGGAGGCGGGAGGACAAGAGACCCAGTACTTC
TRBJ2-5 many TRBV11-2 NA CASSLDFGGTQYF TGTGCCAGCAGCTTAGATTTCGGGGGGACCCAGTACTTC
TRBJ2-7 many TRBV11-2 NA CASSPRIRRSYEQYF TGTGCCAGCAGCCCGCGCATCCGGCGATCCTACGAGCAGTACTTC
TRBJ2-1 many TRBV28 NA CASSPPPGSSNEQFF TGTGCCAGCAGCCCCCCCCCCGGGAGCTCAAATGAGCAGTTCTTC
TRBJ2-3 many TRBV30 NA CAWGQNGDTQYF TGTGCCTGGGGACAGAACGGAGATACGCAGTATTTT
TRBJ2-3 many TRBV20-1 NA CSGIFDTQYF TGCAGTGGAATATTTGATACGCAGTATTTT
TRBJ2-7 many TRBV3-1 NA CASSQAPTLEQYF TGTGCCAGCAGCCAAGCACCCACTTTAGAGCAGTACTTC
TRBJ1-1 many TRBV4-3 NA CASSRGPSGTEAFF TGCGCCAGCAGCCGGGGGCCCTCAGGCACTGAAGCTTTCTTT
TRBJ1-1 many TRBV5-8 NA CASSLAEGTEAFF TGTGCCAGCAGCTTGGCCGAGGGCACTGAAGCTTTCTTT
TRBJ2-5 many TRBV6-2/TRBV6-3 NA CAVRAPGEETQYF TGTGCCGTACGGGCTCCGGGAGAAGAGACCCAGTACTTC
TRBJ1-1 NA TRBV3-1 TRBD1 CASSQVDTGGGEAFF TGTGCCAGCAGCCAAGTTGACACAGGGGGCGGTGAAGCTTTCTTT
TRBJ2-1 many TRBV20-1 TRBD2 CSARDRLAGRVEQFF TGCAGTGCTAGAGATAGGCTAGCGGGGCGGGTGGAGCAGTTCTTC
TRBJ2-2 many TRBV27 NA CASSYMRGNTGELFF TGTGCCAGCAGTTACATGAGAGGGAACACCGGGGAGCTGTTTTTT
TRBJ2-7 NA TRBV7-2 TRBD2 CASSLGLAGGLYEQYF TGTGCCAGCAGCTTGGGACTAGCGGGAGGGCTCTACGAGCAGTACTTC
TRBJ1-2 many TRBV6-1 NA CASSLGPTNYGYTF TGTGCCAGCAGCCTGGGACCGACGAACTATGGCTACACCTTC
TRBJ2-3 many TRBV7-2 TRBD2 CASSPRGGTDTQYF TGTGCCAGCAGCCCACGGGGGGGCACAGATACGCAGTATTTT
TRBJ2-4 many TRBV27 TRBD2 CASSLEASGINIQYF TGTGCCAGCAGTTTAGAGGCTAGCGGGATTAACATTCAGTACTTC
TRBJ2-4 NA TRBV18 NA CASSPGAKNIQYF TGTGCCAGCTCACCAGGGGCCAAAAACATTCAGTACTTC
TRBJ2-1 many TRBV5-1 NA CASSLAGPHGEQFF TGCGCCAGCAGCTTGGCCGGACCACATGGTGAGCAGTTCTTC
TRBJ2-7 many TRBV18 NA CASSSIDTIEQYF TGTGCCAGCTCATCCATTGACACCATCGAGCAGTACTTC
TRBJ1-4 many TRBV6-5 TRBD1 CATKQGYANEKLFF TGTGCCACCAAACAGGGGTATGCTAATGAAAAACTGTTTTTT
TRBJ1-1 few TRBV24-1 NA CATRSPSNTEAFF TGTGCCACCCGCTCCCCATCGAACACTGAAGCTTTCTTT
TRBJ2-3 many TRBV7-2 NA CASRKAASGTDTQYF TGTGCCAGCAGGAAGGCGGCTAGCGGCACAGATACGCAGTATTTT
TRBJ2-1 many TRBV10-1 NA CASSPGGGYNEQFF TGCGCCAGCAGTCCCGGAGGGGGATACAATGAGCAGTTCTTC
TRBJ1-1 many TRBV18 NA CASAPGLNTEAFF TGTGCCAGCGCCCCGGGTTTGAACACTGAAGCTTTCTTT
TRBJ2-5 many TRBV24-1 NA CATSDLTGSQETQYF TGTGCCACCAGTGATTTGACAGGGTCCCAAGAGACCCAGTACTTC
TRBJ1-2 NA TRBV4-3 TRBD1 CASSQVPGGHGYTF TGCGCCAGCAGCCAAGTCCCAGGGGGCCATGGCTACACCTTC
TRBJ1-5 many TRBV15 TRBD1 CATSREPTGGNQPQHF TGTGCCACCAGCAGAGAACCTACAGGGGGTAATCAGCCCCAGCATTTT
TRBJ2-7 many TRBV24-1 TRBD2 CATSVGSGNYEQYF TGTGCCACTTCCGTTGGCAGCGGGAACTACGAGCAGTACTTC
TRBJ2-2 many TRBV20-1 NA CSAQTGKNTGELFF TGCAGTGCTCAGACAGGAAAGAACACCGGGGAGCTGTTTTTT
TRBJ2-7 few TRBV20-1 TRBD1 CSAASRQGRYEQYF TGCAGTGCCGCCTCCCGACAGGGGCGCTACGAGCAGTACTTC
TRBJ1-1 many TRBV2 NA CASTEGGTTEAFF TGTGCCAGCACCGAGGGGGGTACCACTGAAGCTTTCTTT
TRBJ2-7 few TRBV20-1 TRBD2 CSAIPGASGDYEQYF TGCAGTGCGATTCCGGGGGCTAGCGGGGACTACGAGCAGTACTTC
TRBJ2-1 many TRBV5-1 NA CASSGQSSYNEQFF TGCGCCAGCAGCGGGCAGAGCTCCTACAATGAGCAGTTCTTC
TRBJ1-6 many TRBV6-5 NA CASSYLLQGEPPLHF TGTGCCAGCAGTTACTTATTACAAGGCGAGCCACCCCTCCACTTT
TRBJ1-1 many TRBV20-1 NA CSASLQGRNTEAFF TGCAGTGCTAGTTTGCAGGGCCGGAACACTGAAGCTTTCTTT